This T cell receptor beta chain was captured in a study of blood T cell repertoires in COVID-19. TCRdb's copy holds only in-frame clones and misses some; the assay was immunoSEQ multiplex PCR. This table holds just over 650,000 clones, approximately 90% found once. The J segment lost 2 bases and the V segment lost 7 bases, leaving 8 bases of the junction unmatched. This CDR3 is built from 16 residues. Germline V gene data show CDR1 as SEHNR and CDR2 as FQNEAQ (reference sequence). The clonotype originates from a woman between 18 and 29 years old with acute or convalescent COVID-19. The chain uses TRBV7-9 and TRBJ2-2, with 9 bases lining up with TRBD2. Sequencing was carried out using peripheral blood. The CDR3 sequence: CASKPSGGSNTGELFF. DNA of the CDR3: TGTGCCAGCAAGCCCAGCGGGGGGTCAAACACCGGGGAGCTGTTTTTT. The entire variable domain, with the rest obtained from reference TRBV7-9 and TRBJ2-2, is as follows: DTGVSQNPRHKITKRGQNVTFRCDPISEHNRLYWYRQTLGQGPEFLTYFQNEAQLEKSRLLSDRFSAERPKGSFSTLEIQRTEQGDSAMYLCASKPSGGSNTGELFFGEGSRLTVL.